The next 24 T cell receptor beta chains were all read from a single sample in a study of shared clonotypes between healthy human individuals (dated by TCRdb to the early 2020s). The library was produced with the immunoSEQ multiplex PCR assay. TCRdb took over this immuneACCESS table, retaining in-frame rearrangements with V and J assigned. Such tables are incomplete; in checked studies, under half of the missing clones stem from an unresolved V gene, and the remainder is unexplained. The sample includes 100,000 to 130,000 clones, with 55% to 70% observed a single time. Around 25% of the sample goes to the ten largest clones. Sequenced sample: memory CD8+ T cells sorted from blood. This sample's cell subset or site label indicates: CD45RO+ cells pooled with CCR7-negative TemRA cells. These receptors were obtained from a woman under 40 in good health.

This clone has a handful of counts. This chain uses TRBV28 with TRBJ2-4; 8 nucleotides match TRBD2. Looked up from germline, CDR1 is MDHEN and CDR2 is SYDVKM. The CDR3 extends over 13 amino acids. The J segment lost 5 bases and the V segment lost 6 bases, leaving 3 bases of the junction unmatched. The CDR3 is CASSEREQNIQYF. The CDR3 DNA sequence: TGTGCCAGCAGCGAGCGGGAGCAAAACATTCAGTACTTC. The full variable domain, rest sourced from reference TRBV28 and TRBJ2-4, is DVKVTQSSRYLVKRTGEKVFLECVQDMDHENMFWYRQDPGLGLRLIYFSYDVKMKEKGDIPEGYSVSREKKERFSLILESASTNQTSMYLCASSEREQNIQYFGAGTRLSVL.

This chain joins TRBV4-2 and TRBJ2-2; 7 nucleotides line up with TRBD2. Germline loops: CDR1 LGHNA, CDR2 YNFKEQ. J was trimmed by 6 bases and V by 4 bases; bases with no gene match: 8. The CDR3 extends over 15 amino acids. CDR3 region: CASSPSGLGAGELFF. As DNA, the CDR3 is TGTGCCAGCAGCCCTAGCGGATTAGGGGCCGGGGAGCTGTTTTTT.

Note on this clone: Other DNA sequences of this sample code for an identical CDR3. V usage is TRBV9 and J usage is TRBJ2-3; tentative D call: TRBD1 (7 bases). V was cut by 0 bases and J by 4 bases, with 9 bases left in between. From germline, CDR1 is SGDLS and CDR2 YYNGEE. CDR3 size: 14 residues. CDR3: CASSVAGGSDTQYF. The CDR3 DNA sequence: TGTGCCAGCAGCGTAGCAGGGGGGTCAGATACGCAGTATTTT. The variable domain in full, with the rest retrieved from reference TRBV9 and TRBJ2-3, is DSGVTQTPKHLITATGQRVTLRCSPRSGDLSVYWYQQSLDQGLQFLIQYYNGEERAKGNILERFSAQQFPDLHSELNLSSLELGDSALYFCASSVAGGSDTQYFGPGTRLTVL.

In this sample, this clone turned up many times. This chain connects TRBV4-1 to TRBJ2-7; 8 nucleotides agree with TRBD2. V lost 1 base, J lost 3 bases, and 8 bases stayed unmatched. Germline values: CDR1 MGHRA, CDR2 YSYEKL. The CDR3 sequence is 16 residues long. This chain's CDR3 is CASSQVEESGSYEQYF. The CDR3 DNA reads TGCGCCAGCAGCCAAGTTGAGGAGAGCGGGAGCTACGAGCAGTACTTC.

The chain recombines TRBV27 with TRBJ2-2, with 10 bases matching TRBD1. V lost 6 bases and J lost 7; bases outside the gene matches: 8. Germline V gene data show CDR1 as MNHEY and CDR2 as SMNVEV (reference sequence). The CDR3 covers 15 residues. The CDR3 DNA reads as TGTGCCAGCAGGCAAGGACAGGGGGGCTTCGGGGAGCTGTTTTTT. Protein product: CASRQGQGGFGELFF.

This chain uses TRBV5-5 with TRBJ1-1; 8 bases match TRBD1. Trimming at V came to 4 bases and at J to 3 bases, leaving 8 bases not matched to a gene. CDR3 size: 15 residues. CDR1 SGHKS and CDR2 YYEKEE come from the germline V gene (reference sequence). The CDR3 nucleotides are TGTGCCAGCAGCCCGGACAGGGCCCCTTACACTGAAGCTTTCTTT. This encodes CASSPDRAPYTEAFF.

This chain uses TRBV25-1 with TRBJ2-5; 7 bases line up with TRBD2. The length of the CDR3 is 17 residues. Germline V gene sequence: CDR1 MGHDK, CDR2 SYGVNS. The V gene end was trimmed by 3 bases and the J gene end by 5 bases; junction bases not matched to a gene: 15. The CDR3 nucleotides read TGTGCCAGCAGTGAGGCCAAGCGGGACGGGAGATGGGAGACCCAGTACTTC. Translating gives CASSEAKRDGRWETQYF.

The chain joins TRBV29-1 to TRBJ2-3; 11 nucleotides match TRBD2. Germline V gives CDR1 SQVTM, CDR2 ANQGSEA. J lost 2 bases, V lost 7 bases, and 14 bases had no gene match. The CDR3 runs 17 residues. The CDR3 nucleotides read TGCAGCGCAGAGGGACTAGCGGAAGGTACTTTCACAGATACGCAGTATTTT. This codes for CSAEGLAEGTFTDTQYF.

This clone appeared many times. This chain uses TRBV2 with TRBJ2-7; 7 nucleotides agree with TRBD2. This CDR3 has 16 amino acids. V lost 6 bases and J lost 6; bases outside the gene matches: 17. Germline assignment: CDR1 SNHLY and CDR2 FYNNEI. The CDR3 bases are TGTGCCAGCAGCTTACTTGCGGGAGTAGGGGTGGGCGAGCAGTACTTC. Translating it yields CASSLLAGVGVGEQYF.

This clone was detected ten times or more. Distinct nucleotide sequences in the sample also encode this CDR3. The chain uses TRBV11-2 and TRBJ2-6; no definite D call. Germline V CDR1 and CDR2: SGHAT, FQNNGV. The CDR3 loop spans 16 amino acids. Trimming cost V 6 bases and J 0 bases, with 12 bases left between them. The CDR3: CASRPTATSGANVLTF. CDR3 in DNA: TGTGCCAGCAGACCGACGGCGACCTCTGGGGCCAACGTCCTGACTTTC.

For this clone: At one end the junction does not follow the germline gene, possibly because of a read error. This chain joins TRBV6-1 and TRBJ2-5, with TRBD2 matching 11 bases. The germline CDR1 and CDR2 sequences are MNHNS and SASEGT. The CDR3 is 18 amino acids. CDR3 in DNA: TGTGCCAGCAGGGAAGGGGTAGTAGGGCTAGCGGGAGGAGAGACCCAGTACTTC. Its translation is CASREGVVGLAGGETQYF.

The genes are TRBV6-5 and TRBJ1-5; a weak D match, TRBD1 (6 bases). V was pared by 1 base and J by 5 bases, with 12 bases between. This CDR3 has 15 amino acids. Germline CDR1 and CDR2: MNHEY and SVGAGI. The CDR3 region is CASSYFRQADQPQHF. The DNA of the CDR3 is TGTGCCAGCAGTTACTTCCGACAGGCCGATCAGCCCCAGCATTTT.

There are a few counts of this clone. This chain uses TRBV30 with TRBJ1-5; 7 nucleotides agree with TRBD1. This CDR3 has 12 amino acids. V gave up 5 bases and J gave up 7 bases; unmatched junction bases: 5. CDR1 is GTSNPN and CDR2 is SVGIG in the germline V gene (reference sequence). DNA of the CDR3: TGTGCCTGGGCCCAGGGGGAACAGCCCCAGCATTTT. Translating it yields CAWAQGEQPQHF. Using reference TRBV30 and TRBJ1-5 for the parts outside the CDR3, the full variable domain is SQTIHQWPATLVQPVGSPLSLECTVEGTSNPNLYWYRQAAGRGLQLLFYSVGIGQISSEVPQNLSASRPQDRQFILSSKKLLLSDSGFYLCAWAQGEQPQHFGDGTRLSIL.

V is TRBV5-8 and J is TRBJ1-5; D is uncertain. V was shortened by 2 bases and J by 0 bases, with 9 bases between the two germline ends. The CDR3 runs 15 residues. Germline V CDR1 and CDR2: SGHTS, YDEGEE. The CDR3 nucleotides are TGTGCCAGCAGCTTAGTCAGGAATAGCAATCAGCCCCAGCATTTT. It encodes CASSLVRNSNQPQHF.

The CDR3 nucleotides are TGTGCCAGCAGCCCAATAGCGGAATCCTACGAGCAGTACTTC. Its protein is CASSPIAESYEQYF. The chain couples TRBV7-8 to TRBJ2-7; possibly TRBD2 for D (6 bases). This CDR3 region has 14 residues. V was clipped by 5 bases and J by 1 base, with 12 bases between them. Germline V lookup: CDR1 SGHVS, CDR2 FQNEAQ.

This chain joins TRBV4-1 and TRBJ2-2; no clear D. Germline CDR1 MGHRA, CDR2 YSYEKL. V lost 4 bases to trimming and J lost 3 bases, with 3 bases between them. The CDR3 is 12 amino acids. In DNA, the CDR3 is TGCGCCAGCAGCCGATACACCGGGGAGCTGTTTTTT. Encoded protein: CASSRYTGELFF.

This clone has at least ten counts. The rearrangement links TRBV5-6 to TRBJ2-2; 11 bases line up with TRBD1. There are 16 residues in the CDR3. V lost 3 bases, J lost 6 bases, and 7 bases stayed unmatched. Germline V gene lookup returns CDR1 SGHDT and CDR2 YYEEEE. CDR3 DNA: TGTGCCAGCAGCTATGTCCCGGGACAGGGGGCCGGGGAGCTGTTTTTT. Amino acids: CASSYVPGQGAGELFF.

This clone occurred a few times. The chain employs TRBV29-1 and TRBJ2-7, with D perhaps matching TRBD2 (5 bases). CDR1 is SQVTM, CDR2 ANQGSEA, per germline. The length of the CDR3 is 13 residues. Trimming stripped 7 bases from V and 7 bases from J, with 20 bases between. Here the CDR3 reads CSASGSARGEQYF. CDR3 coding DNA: TGCAGCGCCTCTGGGAGCGCTCGCGGTGAGCAGTACTTC.

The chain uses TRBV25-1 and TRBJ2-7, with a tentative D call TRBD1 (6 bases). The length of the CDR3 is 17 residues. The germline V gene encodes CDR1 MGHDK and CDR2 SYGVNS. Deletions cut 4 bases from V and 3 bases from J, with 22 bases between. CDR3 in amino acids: CASSGTLPGHPIYEQYF. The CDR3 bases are TGTGCCAGCAGTGGAACCCTTCCGGGACACCCGATCTACGAGCAGTACTTC.

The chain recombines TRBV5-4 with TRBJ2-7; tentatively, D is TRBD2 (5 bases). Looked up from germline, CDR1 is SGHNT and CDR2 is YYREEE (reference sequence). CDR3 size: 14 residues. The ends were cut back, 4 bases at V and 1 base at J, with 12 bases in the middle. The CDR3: CASSASEDSYEQYF. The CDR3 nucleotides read TGTGCCAGCAGCGCCTCGGAGGATTCCTACGAGCAGTACTTC.

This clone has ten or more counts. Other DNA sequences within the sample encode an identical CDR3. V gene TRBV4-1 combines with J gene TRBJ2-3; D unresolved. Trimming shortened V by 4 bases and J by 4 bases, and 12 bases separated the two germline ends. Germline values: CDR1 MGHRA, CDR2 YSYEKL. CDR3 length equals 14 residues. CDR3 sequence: CASSLHRGPDTQYF. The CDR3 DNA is TGCGCCAGCAGCCTTCACCGAGGTCCAGATACGCAGTATTTT.

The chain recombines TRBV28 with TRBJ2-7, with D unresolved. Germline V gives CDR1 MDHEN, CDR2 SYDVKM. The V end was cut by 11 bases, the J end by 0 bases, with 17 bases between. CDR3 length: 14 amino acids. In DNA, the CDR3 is TGTGCCGCCACTCCGGGCGACCGCTCCTACGAGCAGTACTTC. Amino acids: CAATPGDRSYEQYF.

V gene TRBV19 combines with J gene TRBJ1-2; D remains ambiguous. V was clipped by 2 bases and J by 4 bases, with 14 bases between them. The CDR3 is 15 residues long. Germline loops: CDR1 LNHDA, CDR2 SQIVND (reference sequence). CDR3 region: CASSIYPRQPYGYTF. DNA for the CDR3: TGTGCCAGTAGTATATACCCGCGACAACCCTATGGCTACACCTTC.

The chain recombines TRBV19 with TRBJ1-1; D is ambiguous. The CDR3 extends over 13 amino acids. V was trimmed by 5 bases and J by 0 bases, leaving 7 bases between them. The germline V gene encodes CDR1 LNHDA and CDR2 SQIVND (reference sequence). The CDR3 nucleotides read TGTGCCAGTAGTGGGAGAATGAACACTGAAGCTTTCTTT. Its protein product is CASSGRMNTEAFF.